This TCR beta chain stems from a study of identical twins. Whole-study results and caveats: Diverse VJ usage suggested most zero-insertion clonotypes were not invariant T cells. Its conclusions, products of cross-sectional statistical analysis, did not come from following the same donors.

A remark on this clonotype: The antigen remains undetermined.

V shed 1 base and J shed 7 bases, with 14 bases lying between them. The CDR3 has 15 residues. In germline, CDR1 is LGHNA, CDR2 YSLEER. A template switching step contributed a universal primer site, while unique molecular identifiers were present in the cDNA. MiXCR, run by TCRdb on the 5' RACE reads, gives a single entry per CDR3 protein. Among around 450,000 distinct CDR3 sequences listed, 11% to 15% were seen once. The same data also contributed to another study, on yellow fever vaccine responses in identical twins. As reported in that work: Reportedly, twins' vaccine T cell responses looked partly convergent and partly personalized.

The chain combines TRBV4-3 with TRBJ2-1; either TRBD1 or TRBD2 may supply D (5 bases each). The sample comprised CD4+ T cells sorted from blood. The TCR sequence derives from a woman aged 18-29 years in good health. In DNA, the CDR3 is TGCGCCAGCAGCCAAGGTTGGGGGAGATTGAATGAGCAGTTCTTC. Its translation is CASSQGWGRLNEQFF.